This T cell receptor (beta chain) came from a study of regulatory T cells in long-lasting Graves disease. This clonotype was observed many times. The junction departs from germline at one end; a sequencing error may be responsible. This sample's time point: newly diagnosed GD, antithyroid drugs for less than 3 months. The TCR library was prepared using RNA isolated from PBMCs. Relying on iRepertoire HTBI primers and Arm-PCR of CDR3 regions, the team built TCR beta libraries. TCRdb used MiXCR to reprocess the multiplex PCR reads, holding one entry per CDR3 protein. The sample records roughly 320,000 distinct CDR3 sequences, about a sixth being singletons. CDR1 and CDR2 (germline): SGHRS, YFSETQ. The CDR3 loop spans 16 amino acids. These records were also assigned to another study, of T cells in Graves' hyperthyroidism and ophthalmopathy.

The receptor comes from a man aged 35-49 years with Graves disease. The material was peripheral blood mononuclear cells (PBMCs), obtained at new diagnosis, from a patient treated with antithyroid drugs. The V and J genes are TRBV5-1 and TRBJ2-4, with D possibly TRBD2 on 7 matching bases. Written as DNA, the CDR3 is TGCGCCAGCAGCGGCTCGGGGGGCCCCGGTAAAAGCATTCAGTACTTC. Amino acid sequence: CASSGSGGPGKSIQYF.